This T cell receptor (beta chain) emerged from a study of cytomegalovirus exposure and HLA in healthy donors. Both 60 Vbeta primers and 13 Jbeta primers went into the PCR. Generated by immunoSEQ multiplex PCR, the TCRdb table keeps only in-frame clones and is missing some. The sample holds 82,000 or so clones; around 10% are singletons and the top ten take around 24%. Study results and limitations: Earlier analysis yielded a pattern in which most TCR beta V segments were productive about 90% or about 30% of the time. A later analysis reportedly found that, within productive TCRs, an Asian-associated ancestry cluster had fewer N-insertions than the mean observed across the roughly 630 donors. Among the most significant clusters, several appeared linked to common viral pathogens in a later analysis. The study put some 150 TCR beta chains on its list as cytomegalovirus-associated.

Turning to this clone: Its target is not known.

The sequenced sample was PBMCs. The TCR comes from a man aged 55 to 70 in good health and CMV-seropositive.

In DNA form, the CDR3 reads TGTGCCAGCAGCAGTCTAGCGGGGGACTCCTACAATGAGCAGTTCTTC. Translated, it gives CASSSLAGDSYNEQFF. This rearrangement joins TRBV5-4 to TRBJ2-1, with TRBD2 matching over 10 bases. With V trimmed by 4 bases and J by 0 bases, 4 bases remained unmatched. The CDR3 is 16 amino acids. Looked up from germline, CDR1 is SGHNT and CDR2 is YYREEE (reference sequence).